The 6 T cell receptor beta chains below were found in one sample sequenced in a study of T-cell memory formation after mild COVID-19. Each CDR3 protein is one row after TCRdb ran MiXCR on the 5' RACE reads. The sample contains 560,000 or so distinct CDR3 sequences, around a sixth of which appear only once. Source material: PBMCs or a T cell subset sorted from them (not recorded which). The receptors were gathered from an adult woman who had mild COVID-19 (a few samples of this study predate the infection). Cell type and time point are not known.

The chain links TRBV7-8 to TRBJ2-7; 8 nucleotides line up with TRBD2. The CDR3 runs to 15 residues. Germline values: CDR1 SGHVS, CDR2 FQNEAQ. Unmatched junction bases numbered 7, after V lost 5 bases and J lost 1 base. The DNA of the CDR3 is TGTGCCAGCAGCAACCAGCGGGGGCATTCCTACGAGCAGTACTTC. This sequence encodes CASSNQRGHSYEQYF.

V is TRBV19 and J is TRBJ2-7, with 9 bases identical to TRBD2. The CDR3 runs to 17 residues. Germline assignment: CDR1 LNHDA and CDR2 SQIVND (reference sequence). V shed 5 bases, J shed 5 bases, and the junction held 16 bases outside the gene matches. For the CDR3, the DNA is TGTGCCAGTAGTGAATCCGGGACTAGCTCCCTAGTAGACGAGCAGTACTTC. Its translation is CASSESGTSSLVDEQYF.

This clonotype was found a few times. This chain joins TRBV5-1 and TRBJ2-1; TRBD2 matches 10 bases. The CDR3 contains 15 residues. Trimming at V came to 0 bases and at J to 6 bases, leaving 3 bases not matched to a gene. The germline V gene has CDR1 SGHRS and CDR2 YFSETQ. The CDR3 sequence: CASSLEASGSNEQFF. DNA of the CDR3: TGCGCCAGCAGCTTGGAAGCTAGCGGGAGCAATGAGCAGTTCTTC. Combining the CDR3 with reference TRBV5-1 and TRBJ2-1 gives the whole variable domain KAGVTQTPRYLIKTRGQQVTLSCSPISGHRSVSWYQQTPGQGLQFLFEYFSETQRNKGNFPGRFSGRQFSNSRSEMNVSTLELGDSALYLCASSLEASGSNEQFFGPGTRLTVL.

J is TRBJ2-4 and V is TRBV20-1; 8 nucleotides align to TRBD2. Germline CDR1 is DFQATT and CDR2 is SNEGSKA (reference sequence). J was trimmed by 8 bases and V by 6 bases; bases with no gene match: 9. The CDR3 spans 13 residues. The CDR3 loop reads CSALAGGRDIQYF. CDR3 coding DNA: TGCAGTGCCCTAGCGGGTGGGAGGGACATTCAGTACTTC.

This chain links TRBV5-1 with TRBJ2-2; D not resolved. The CDR3 runs 14 residues. Between the trimmed V and J ends, which lost 0 bases and 3 bases, there was a span of 6 bases. The V gene's germline CDR1 is SGHRS and CDR2 YFSETQ. This CDR3 is CASSLDTHTGELFF. The CDR3 DNA sequence: TGCGCCAGCAGCTTGGACACCCACACCGGGGAGCTGTTTTTT.

This clonotype has only a few counts. V and J are TRBV6-4 and TRBJ2-2; D might be TRBD1 (6 bases). The CDR3 extends over 14 amino acids. Per germline, CDR1 MRHNA and CDR2 SNTAGT. The V end lost 2 bases, the J end lost 3 bases, and 7 bases lay between the germline ends. CDR3 protein: CASSDRTDTGELFF. The CDR3 DNA follows: TGTGCCAGCAGTGACCGGACAGACACCGGGGAGCTGTTTTTT.